Listed below are T cell receptor beta chains from one sample, sequenced in a study of control samples from healthy donors and cancer patients. Libraries were prepared by immunoSEQ multiplex PCR; TCRdb keeps only in-frame clonotypes and omits some of them. The table has 130,000 or so clones, 87% seen once. Sequencing was carried out using blood. These receptors all stem from a man between 60 and 70 years old in good health. CDR3s include the opening cysteine and the closing phenylalanine or tryptophan. The D gene is left open where the match is weak. Clone size is stated in some rows and not others, as once, few, many or a class when expanded.

J gene | clone size | D gene | V gene | CDR3 DNA | CDR3 protein
TRBJ2-1 | - | TRBD1 | TRBV18 | TGTGCCAGCTCATATGGGACAGGAGACAATGAGCAGTTCTTC | CASSYGTGDNEQFF
TRBJ1-1 | - | TRBD1 | TRBV4-1 | TGCGCCAGCAGCCTCGGACAGGGAACGGGAACTGAAGCTTTCTTT | CASSLGQGTGTEAFF
TRBJ1-4 | - | TRBD1 | TRBV30 | TGTGCCTGGAGGACAGGGGGGAATGAAAAACTGTTTTTT | CAWRTGGNEKLFF
TRBJ1-3 | - | - | TRBV2 | TGTGCCAGCGCCCGGGACACAGCCTCTGGAAACACCATATATTTT | CASARDTASGNTIYF
TRBJ2-7 | - | TRBD1 | TRBV27 | TGTGCCAGCAGTCAAGGACAGGGCCCATTCTACGAGCAGTACTTC | CASSQGQGPFYEQYF
TRBJ2-3 | - | - | TRBV29-1 | TGCAGCGTTGAAAGGGCGGGCCGAGATACGCAGTATTTT | CSVERAGRDTQYF
TRBJ1-2 | - | TRBD1 | TRBV13 | TGTGCCAGCAGCACATCAGGGGGCGCCGACTATGGCTACACCTTC | CASSTSGGADYGYTF
TRBJ1-3 | - | - | TRBV4-1 | TGCGCCAGCAGCCTCCCCACAACGGGCAGATTCTCTGGAAACACCATATATTTT | CASSLPTTGRFSGNTIYF
TRBJ1-2 | - | TRBD1 | TRBV28 | TGTGCCAGCCGACAGGGGGTCGTTGGCTACACCTTC | CASRQGVVGYTF
TRBJ2-1 | - | TRBD2 | TRBV19 | TGTGCCAGTAGTACGTTCTCCGGGACTAGCGGGGGGAATGAGCAGTTCTTC | CASSTFSGTSGGNEQFF
TRBJ2-7 | - | TRBD2 | TRBV30 | TGTGCCTGGAGTGTACCCGGGACTAGCGGCGTCGAGCAGTACTTC | CAWSVPGTSGVEQYF
TRBJ2-7 | - | - | TRBV25-1 | TGTGCCAGCAGTGAGTGGGCCAGCGGCGAGCAGTACTTC | CASSEWASGEQYF
TRBJ2-1 | - | - | TRBV5-4 | TGTGCCAGCAGCTACCGTGGTGAGCAGTTCTTC | CASSYRGEQFF
TRBJ1-1 | - | TRBD1 | TRBV7-9 | TGTGCCAGCAGCGGACAGGTTGGAACTGAAGCTTTCTTT | CASSGQVGTEAFF
TRBJ2-5 | - | - | TRBV28 | TGTGCCAGCAGTAGCAGCGGACCCTACCAAGAGACCCAGTACTTC | CASSSSGPYQETQYF
TRBJ1-4 | - | - | TRBV29-1 | TGCAGCGTTGAAGCGGAGGGGGGGCGAGAAAAACTGTTTTTT | CSVEAEGGREKLFF
TRBJ1-4 | - | - | TRBV29-1 | TGCAGCGTTTCCGAGGGTGACCCTAAGCAGGAAAAACTGTTTTTT | CSVSEGDPKQEKLFF
TRBJ1-1 | - | - | TRBV3-1/TRBV3-2 | TGTGCCAGCAGCCAGATTGGAGCGAACACTGAAGCTTTCTTT | CASSQIGANTEAFF
TRBJ1-5 | - | - | TRBV28 | TGTGCCAGCAGTTTACTCAGGGGAGGAAGCAATCAGCCCCAGCATTTT | CASSLLRGGSNQPQHF
TRBJ1-4 | - | - | TRBV7-6 | TGTGCCAGCAGCGCCACAGGGTCGGAAAAACTGTTTTTT | CASSATGSEKLFF
TRBJ1-2 | - | - | TRBV12-3/TRBV12-4 | TGTGCCACTAAGACGGGTTATGGCTACACCTTC | CATKTGYGYTF
TRBJ1-6 | - | TRBD1 | TRBV24-1 | TGTGCCACCAGTCGGGGACAGGGTATGTCCCTCCACTTT | CATSRGQGMSLHF
TRBJ1-5 | - | TRBD1 | TRBV7-9 | TGTGCCAGCAGCCTTGGGACAGGGAGTACCAATCAGCCCCAGCATTTT | CASSLGTGSTNQPQHF
TRBJ1-3 | - | TRBD1 | TRBV2 | TGTGCCAGCAGTGCACAGGGGGCTACCTTAAGCTCTGGAAACACCATATATTTT | CASSAQGATLSSGNTIYF
TRBJ1-4 | - | - | TRBV5-1 | TGCGCCAGCAGCTTGGCAGGTGGGGATGAAAAACTGTTTTTT | CASSLAGGDEKLFF
TRBJ2-1 | - | TRBD2 | TRBV9 | TGTGCCAGCAGCGTAGCCGGTAGCGGGGGGTACAATGAGCAGTTCTTC | CASSVAGSGGYNEQFF
TRBJ2-2 | - | TRBD2 | TRBV4-1 | TGCGCCAGCAGCCATCCTAGCGGGGGGGCCGGGGAGCTGTTTTTT | CASSHPSGGAGELFF
TRBJ1-1 | - | TRBD1 | TRBV5-1 | TGCGCCAGCAGCTTTCAGGGGGAAATTTCTGAAGCTTTCTTT | CASSFQGEISEAFF
TRBJ2-3 | - | TRBD1 | TRBV9 | TGTGCCAGCAGCGTACAGGAGGGGCAGGGGGCCGGGGATACGCAGTATTTT | CASSVQEGQGAGDTQYF
TRBJ2-5 | - | - | TRBV5-4 | TGTGCCAGCAGCCGAAGGAGGGGGCAGCAAGAGACCCAGTACTTC | CASSRRRGQQETQYF
TRBJ1-4 | - | TRBD1 | TRBV5-5 | TGTGCCAGCAGCTCCCAACAGGGGGGCTTTGCAACTAATGAAAAACTGTTTTTT | CASSSQQGGFATNEKLFF
TRBJ2-5 | once | TRBD1 | TRBV5-4 | TGTGCCAGCAGCACATGGACAGGGGGCGCGGCACTCGAAGAGACCCAGTACTTC | CASSTWTGGAALEETQYF
TRBJ2-1 | - | - | TRBV7-9 | TGTGCCAGCAGCTTAGGTGCAGGGCCGGTTGATGAGCAGTTCTTC | CASSLGAGPVDEQFF
TRBJ1-3 | - | - | TRBV3-1/TRBV3-2 | TGTGCCAGCAGCCAAGATCCAGGTTTCTCTGGAAACACCATATATTTT | CASSQDPGFSGNTIYF
TRBJ1-5 | - | TRBD1 | TRBV28 | TGTGCCAGCAGGTTACAGGGGCCCAATCAGCCCCAGCATTTT | CASRLQGPNQPQHF
TRBJ1-2 | - | - | TRBV6-2/TRBV6-3 | TGTGCCAGCAGTTACTCCCTCGGGGGGAGCGATGGCTACACCTTC | CASSYSLGGSDGYTF
TRBJ1-4 | - | TRBD1 | TRBV19 | TGTGCCAGTAGTTTACTTCAGGGGGCGCGAGGAGAAAAACTGTTTTTT | CASSLLQGARGEKLFF
TRBJ1-4 | - | - | TRBV20-1 | TGCAGTGTCGGGTCGAATGAAAAACTGTTTTTT | CSVGSNEKLFF
TRBJ2-3 | few | - | TRBV12-2 | TGTGCAAGTCGCCCACCGACTAGCCTGTATACGCAGTATTTT | CASRPPTSLYTQYF
TRBJ1-5 | - | - | TRBV27 | TGTGCCATCCCCTGGGGGGACCTCTATAGCAATCAGCCCCAGCATTTT | CAIPWGDLYSNQPQHF
TRBJ1-6 | once | - | TRBV4-3 | TGCGCCAGCAGCCAAGCAGGGCTGCCGTCACCCCTCCACTTT | CASSQAGLPSPLHF
TRBJ1-3 | - | - | TRBV10-2 | TGCGCCAGCAGTGCAGCAGGCTCTGGAAACACCATATATTTT | CASSAAGSGNTIYF
TRBJ1-1 | few | - | TRBV18 | TGTGCCAGCTCACCAATGGGAGTGGGGACTGAAGCTTTCTTT | CASSPMGVGTEAFF
TRBJ1-1 | - | - | TRBV5-6 | TGTGCCAGCAGCTTGTTTACTGAAGCTTTCTTT | CASSLFTEAFF
TRBJ1-1 | - | TRBD1 | TRBV18 | TGTGCCAGCTCACCTACACAGGGGGGGACTGAAGCTTTCTTT | CASSPTQGGTEAFF
TRBJ1-6 | - | - | TRBV19 | TGTGCCAGTAGCACCGGATATACCACGGGTTCACCCCTCCACTTT | CASSTGYTTGSPLHF
TRBJ2-4 | - | TRBD1 | TRBV5-1 | TGCGCCAGCAGCCCGGGACAGGTTAAAAACATTCAGTACTTC | CASSPGQVKNIQYF
TRBJ2-3 | once | TRBD2 | TRBV7-2 | TGTGCCAGCAGCTTAGATCGCCCCAGCGGGGGACGCACAGATACGCAGTATTTT | CASSLDRPSGGRTDTQYF
TRBJ1-2 | few | - | TRBV28 | TGTGCCAGCAGTTCCAGCAAGGGCCAATGGAACCATGGCTACACCTTC | CASSSSKGQWNHGYTF
TRBJ1-3 | - | - | TRBV6-5 | TGTGCCAGCAGTTACCGGTCCCCTGGAAACACCATATATTTT | CASSYRSPGNTIYF
TRBJ2-1 | - | TRBD2 | TRBV5-5 | TGTGCCAGCAGCGATCAAGCGGGGGGCTTGGATGAGCAGTTCTTC | CASSDQAGGLDEQFF
TRBJ1-2 | - | - | TRBV19 | TGTGCCAGTAGTATTGACACCCGAGGGAACTATGGCTACACCTTC | CASSIDTRGNYGYTF
TRBJ1-1 | once | - | TRBV19 | TGTGCCAGTAGTATATCCGTGGGGCAGGGCCCAGCTTTCTTT | CASSISVGQGPAFF
TRBJ1-6 | - | - | TRBV15 | TGTGCCACCAGCAGAGAAGGGACGGTAAATTCACCCCTCCACTTT | CATSREGTVNSPLHF